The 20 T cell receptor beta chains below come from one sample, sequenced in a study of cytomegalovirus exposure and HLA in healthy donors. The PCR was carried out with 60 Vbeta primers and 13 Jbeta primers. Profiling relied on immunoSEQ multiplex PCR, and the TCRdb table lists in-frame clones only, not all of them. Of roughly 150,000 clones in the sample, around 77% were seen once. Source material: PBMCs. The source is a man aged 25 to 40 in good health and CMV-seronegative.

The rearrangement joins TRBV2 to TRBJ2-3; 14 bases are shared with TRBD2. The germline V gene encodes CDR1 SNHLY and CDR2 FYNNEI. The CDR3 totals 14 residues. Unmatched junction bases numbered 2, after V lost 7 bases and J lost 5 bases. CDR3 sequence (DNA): TGTGCCAGCAAGGGACTAGCGGGAGTAGATACGCAGTATTTT. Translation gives CASKGLAGVDTQYF.

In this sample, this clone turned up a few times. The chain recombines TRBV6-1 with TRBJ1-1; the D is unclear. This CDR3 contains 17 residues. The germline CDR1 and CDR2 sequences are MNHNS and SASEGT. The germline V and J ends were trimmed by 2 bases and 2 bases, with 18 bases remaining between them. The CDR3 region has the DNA TGTGCCAGCAGTGAATGGAACAGTTTCCCATCCAACACTGAAGCTTTCTTT. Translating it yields CASSEWNSFPSNTEAFF.

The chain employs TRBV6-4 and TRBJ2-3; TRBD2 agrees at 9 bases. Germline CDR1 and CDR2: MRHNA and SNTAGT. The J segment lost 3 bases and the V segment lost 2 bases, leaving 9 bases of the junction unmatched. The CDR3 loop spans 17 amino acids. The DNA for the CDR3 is TGTGCCAGCAGTGACATCGCGGCGGGAGGGGGGACAGATACGCAGTATTTT. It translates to CASSDIAAGGGTDTQYF.

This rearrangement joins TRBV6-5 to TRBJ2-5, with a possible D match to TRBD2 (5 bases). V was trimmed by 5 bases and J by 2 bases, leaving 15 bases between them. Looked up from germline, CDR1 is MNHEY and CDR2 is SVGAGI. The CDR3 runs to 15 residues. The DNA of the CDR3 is TGTGCCAGCAGTCCCCAGCCTAGCAGTCAAGAGACCCAGTACTTC. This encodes CASSPQPSSQETQYF.

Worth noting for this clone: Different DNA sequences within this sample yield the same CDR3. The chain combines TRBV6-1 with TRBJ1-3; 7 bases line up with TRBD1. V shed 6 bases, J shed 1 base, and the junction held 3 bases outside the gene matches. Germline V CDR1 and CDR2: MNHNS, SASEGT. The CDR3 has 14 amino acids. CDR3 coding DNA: TGTGCCAGCAGCGAGACAGGGTCTGGAAACACCATATATTTT. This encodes CASSETGSGNTIYF.

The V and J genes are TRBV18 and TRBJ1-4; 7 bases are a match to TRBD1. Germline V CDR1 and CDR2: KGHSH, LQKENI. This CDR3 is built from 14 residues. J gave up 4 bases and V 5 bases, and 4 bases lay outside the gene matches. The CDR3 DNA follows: TGTGCCAGCTCATCCCGGGACAGTAATGAAAAACTGTTTTTT. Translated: CASSSRDSNEKLFF.

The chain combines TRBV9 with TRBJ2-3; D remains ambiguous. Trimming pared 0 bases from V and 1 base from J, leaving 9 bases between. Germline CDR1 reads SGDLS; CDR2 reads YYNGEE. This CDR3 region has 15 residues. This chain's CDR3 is CASSVVSSGTDTQYF. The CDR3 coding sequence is TGTGCCAGCAGCGTAGTTAGTTCGGGCACAGATACGCAGTATTTT.

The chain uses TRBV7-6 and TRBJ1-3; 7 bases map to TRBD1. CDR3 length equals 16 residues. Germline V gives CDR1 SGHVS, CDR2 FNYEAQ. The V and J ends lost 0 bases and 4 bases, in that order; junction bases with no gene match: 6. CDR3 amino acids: CASSLAYRGLGNTIYF. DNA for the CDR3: TGTGCCAGCAGCTTAGCGTACAGGGGACTCGGAAACACCATATATTTT.

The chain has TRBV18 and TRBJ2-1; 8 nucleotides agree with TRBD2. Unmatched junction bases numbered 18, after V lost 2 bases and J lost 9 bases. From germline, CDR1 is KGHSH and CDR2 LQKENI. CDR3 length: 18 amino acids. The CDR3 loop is CASSPKIYERERLGEQFF. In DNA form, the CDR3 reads TGTGCCAGCTCACCAAAGATATATGAGCGGGAGAGGTTGGGTGAGCAGTTCTTC.

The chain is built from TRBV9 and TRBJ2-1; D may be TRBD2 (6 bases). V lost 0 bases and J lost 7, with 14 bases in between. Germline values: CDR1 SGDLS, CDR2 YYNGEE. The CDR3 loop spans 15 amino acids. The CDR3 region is CASSVGSSRGNEQFF. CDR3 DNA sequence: TGTGCCAGCAGCGTAGGGTCTAGTCGGGGGAATGAGCAGTTCTTC. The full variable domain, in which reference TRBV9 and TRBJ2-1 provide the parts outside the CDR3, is DSGVTQTPKHLITATGQRVTLRCSPRSGDLSVYWYQQSLDQGLQFLIQYYNGEERAKGNILERFSAQQFPDLHSELNLSSLELGDSALYFCASSVGSSRGNEQFFGPGTRLTVL.

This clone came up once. The CDR3 bases are TGTGCCAGCAGCTTGGGAGGGAGAGAGCCCCAGCATTTT. Amino acid sequence: CASSLGGREPQHF. The chain uses TRBV5-4 and TRBJ1-5; unclear D gene. This CDR3 comprises 13 residues. Germline assignment: CDR1 SGHNT and CDR2 YYREEE (reference sequence). Trimming shortened V by 0 bases and J by 8 bases, and 9 bases separated the two germline ends.

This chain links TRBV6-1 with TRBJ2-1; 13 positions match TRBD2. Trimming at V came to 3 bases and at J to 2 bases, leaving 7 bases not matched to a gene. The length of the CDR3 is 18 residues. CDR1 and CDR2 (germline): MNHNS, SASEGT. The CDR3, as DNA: TGTGCCAGCAGTGAGGACTCCGGGACTAGCGGGGCCTACAATGAGCAGTTCTTC. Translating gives CASSEDSGTSGAYNEQFF.

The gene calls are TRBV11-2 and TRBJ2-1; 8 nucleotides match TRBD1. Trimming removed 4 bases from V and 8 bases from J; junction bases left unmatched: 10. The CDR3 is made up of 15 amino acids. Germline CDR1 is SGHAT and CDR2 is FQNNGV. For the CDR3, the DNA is TGTGCCAGCAGCTGGACAGGGTCATATTTTTATGAGCAGTTCTTC. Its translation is CASSWTGSYFYEQFF.

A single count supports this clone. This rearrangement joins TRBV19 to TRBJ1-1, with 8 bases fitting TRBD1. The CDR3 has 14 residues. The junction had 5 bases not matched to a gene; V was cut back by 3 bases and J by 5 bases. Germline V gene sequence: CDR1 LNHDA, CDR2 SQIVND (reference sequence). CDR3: CASSMQGAGTEAFF. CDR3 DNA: TGTGCCAGTAGTATGCAGGGGGCGGGAACTGAAGCTTTCTTT.

This CDR3 is CASSFTSGGSDGYTF. The CDR3 DNA reads as TGCGCCAGCAGCTTTACCTCGGGAGGGAGTGACGGCTACACCTTC. The chain combines TRBV5-1 with TRBJ1-2; unclear D gene. V lost 2 bases and J lost 8, with 19 bases in between. This CDR3 contains 15 residues. CDR1 SGHRS and CDR2 YFSETQ come from the germline V gene.

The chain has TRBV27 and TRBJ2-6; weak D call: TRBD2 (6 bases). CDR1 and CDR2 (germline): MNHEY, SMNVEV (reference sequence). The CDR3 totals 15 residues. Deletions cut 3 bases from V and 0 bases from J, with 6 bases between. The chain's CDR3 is CASSFGSSGANVLTF. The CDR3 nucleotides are TGTGCCAGCAGTTTCGGGAGCTCTGGGGCCAACGTCCTGACTTTC. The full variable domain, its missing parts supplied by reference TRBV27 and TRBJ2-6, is EAQVTQNPRYLITVTGKKLTVTCSQNMNHEYMSWYRQDPGLGLRQIYYSMNVEVTDKGDVPEGYKVSRKEKRNFPLILESPSPNQTSLYFCASSFGSSGANVLTFGAGSRLTVL.

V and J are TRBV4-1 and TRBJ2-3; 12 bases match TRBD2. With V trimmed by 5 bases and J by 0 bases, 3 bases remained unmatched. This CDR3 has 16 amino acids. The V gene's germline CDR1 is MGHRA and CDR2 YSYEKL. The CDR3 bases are TGCGCCAGCAGCTTAGGACTAGCGGGGAGCACAGATACGCAGTATTTT. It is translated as CASSLGLAGSTDTQYF.

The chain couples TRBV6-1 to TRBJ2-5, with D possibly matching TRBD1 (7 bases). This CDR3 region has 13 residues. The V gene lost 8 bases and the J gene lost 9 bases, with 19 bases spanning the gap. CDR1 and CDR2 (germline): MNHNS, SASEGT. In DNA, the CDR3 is TGTGCCAGCCTTGGCGGGACAGAGAAGGCCCAGTACTTC. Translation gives CASLGGTEKAQYF.

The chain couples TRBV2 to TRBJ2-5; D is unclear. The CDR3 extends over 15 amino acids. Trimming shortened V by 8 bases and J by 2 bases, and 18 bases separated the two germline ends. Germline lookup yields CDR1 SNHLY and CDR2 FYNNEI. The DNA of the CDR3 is TGTGCCAGCCCCGACCGACTGGCGCCACAAGAGACCCAGTACTTC. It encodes CASPDRLAPQETQYF.

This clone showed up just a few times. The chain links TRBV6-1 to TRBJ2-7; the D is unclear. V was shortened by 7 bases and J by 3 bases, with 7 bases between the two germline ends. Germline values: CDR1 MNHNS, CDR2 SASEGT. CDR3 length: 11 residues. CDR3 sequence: CASTFFYEQYF. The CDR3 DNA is TGTGCCAGCACCTTTTTCTACGAGCAGTACTTC.